The 13 T cell receptor beta chains below were found in one sample sequenced in a study of a mutant IDH1 vaccine in newly diagnosed glioma. Antigens for these TCRs are unknown. Time point noted: week 5, during vaccination. One vaccine dose held 300 ug of mutant IDH1 20-mer peptide and came with topical imiquimod. Assay: immunoSEQ multiplex PCR; the TCRdb copy retains only in-frame clones and omits some. In the table there are under 70,000 clones, approximately 80% of which are singletons. The sequenced sample was PBMCs, obtained from a glioma patient whose treatment included an IDH1 peptide vaccine. The receptors originated from a man aged 25 to 40 with glioma.

The V gene is TRBV19, the J gene TRBJ1-3, with 7 bases aligning to TRBD1. With V trimmed by 3 bases and J by 2 bases, 7 bases remained unmatched. The CDR3 runs to 16 residues. CDR1 LNHDA and CDR2 SQIVND come from the germline V gene (reference sequence). The CDR3, as DNA: TGTGCCAGTAGTATGACAGGGTTTTCGGCTGGAAACACCATATATTTT. Its translation is CASSMTGFSAGNTIYF.

The genes are TRBV7-9 and TRBJ1-5; 7 bases map to TRBD1. The junction had 9 bases not matched to a gene; V was cut back by 5 bases and J by 5 bases. From germline, CDR1 is SEHNR and CDR2 FQNEAQ (reference sequence). The length of the CDR3 is 15 residues. The CDR3 loop is CASSRAGTEDQPQHF. The CDR3 coding sequence is TGTGCCAGCAGCCGAGCAGGGACAGAAGATCAGCCCCAGCATTTT.

The rearrangement links TRBV10-3 to TRBJ2-5; D not resolved. Trimming pared 6 bases from V and 2 bases from J, leaving 10 bases between. Germline V gene sequence: CDR1 ENHRY, CDR2 SYGVKD. The CDR3 sequence is 13 residues long. The CDR3 DNA sequence: TGTGCCATCAGGGGCTCTGGACAAGAGACCCAGTACTTC. Translation: CAIRGSGQETQYF.

This clone was detected a few times. The chain couples TRBV19 to TRBJ1-5, with 8 bases aligning to TRBD1. V shed 4 bases, J shed 3 bases, and the junction held 8 bases outside the gene matches. The germline V gene has CDR1 LNHDA and CDR2 SQIVND (reference sequence). CDR3 length: 16 amino acids. CDR3: CASSRSWTGPNQPQHF. The CDR3 coding sequence is TGTGCCAGTAGTAGAAGTTGGACAGGGCCCAATCAGCCCCAGCATTTT. Complete variable domain (other parts from reference TRBV19 and TRBJ1-5): DGGITQSPKYLFRKEGQNVTLSCEQNLNHDAMYWYRQDPGQGLRLIYYSQIVNDFQKGDIAEGYSVSREKKESFPLTVTSAQKNPTAFYLCASSRSWTGPNQPQHFGDGTRLSIL.

CDR3 in amino acids: CASSEEGPETQYF. The CDR3 coding sequence is TGTGCCAGCAGTGAGGAAGGGCCGGAGACCCAGTACTTC. V is TRBV2 and J is TRBJ2-5; D unclear. Germline V CDR1 and CDR2: SNHLY, FYNNEI. Trimming left V 3 bases short and J 5 bases short, with 10 bases between. The CDR3 has 13 amino acids. Combining the CDR3 with reference TRBV2 and TRBJ2-5 gives the whole variable domain EPEVTQTPSHQVTQMGQEVILRCVPISNHLYFYWYRQILGQKVEFLVSFYNNEISEKSEIFDDQFSVERPDGSNFTLKIRSTKLEDSAMYFCASSEEGPETQYFGPGTRLLVL.

This chain uses TRBV18 with TRBJ1-2, with 8 bases lining up with TRBD1. CDR1 KGHSH and CDR2 LQKENI come from the germline V gene. J lost 6 bases, V lost 6 bases, and 6 bases had no gene match. CDR3 length equals 13 residues. CDR3 bases: TGTGCCAGCTCGCGCTACAGGGGGGATGGCTACACCTTC. Residues: CASSRYRGDGYTF.

This sequence joins TRBV7-2 and TRBJ2-7; either TRBD1 or TRBD2 may supply D (5 bases each). The CDR3 totals 12 residues. V lost 4 bases and J lost 7, with 11 bases in between. Germline-derived CDR1 and CDR2 are SGHTA and FQGNSA. CDR3 residues: CASSSGRLEQYF. In DNA form, the CDR3 reads TGTGCCAGCAGCTCGGGGCGCCTGGAGCAGTACTTC.

The count of this clone is one. This CDR3 reads CASRTGTAYGYTF. In DNA, the CDR3 is TGTGCCAGCAGGACTGGGACAGCTTATGGCTACACCTTC. The J gene is TRBJ1-2, the V gene TRBV6-1; 7 bases map to TRBD1. CDR1 is MNHNS and CDR2 is SASEGT in the germline V gene. CDR3 length equals 13 residues. V lost 6 bases and J lost 5; bases outside the gene matches: 6.

This clone came up once. This chain links TRBV6-7 with TRBJ1-2; D gene unclear. TRBV6-7 qualifies as an ORF whose function is uncertain. The CDR3 is made up of 12 amino acids. The V end lost 7 bases, the J end lost 2 bases, and 8 bases lay between the germline ends. The CDR3 sequence: CASIEKNYGYTF. The DNA for the CDR3 is TGTGCCAGCATTGAAAAAAACTATGGCTACACCTTC.

This sequence joins TRBV6-1 and TRBJ1-6; D is undetermined. The V gene lost 1 base and the J gene lost 1 base, with 14 bases spanning the gap. Looked up from germline, CDR1 is MNHNS and CDR2 is SASEGT. This CDR3 region has 18 residues. CDR3 protein: CASSEEIVGVSYNSPLHF. The DNA of the CDR3 is TGTGCCAGCAGTGAAGAGATAGTCGGAGTTTCCTATAATTCACCCCTCCACTTT.

The gene calls are TRBV11-2 and TRBJ2-7; D could derive from TRBD1 or TRBD2 (6 bases each). V was pared by 4 bases and J by 1 base, with 26 bases between. Germline-derived CDR1 and CDR2 are SGHAT and FQNNGV. The CDR3 runs to 19 residues. The CDR3 here is CASSSLANLRGLSSYEQYF. The CDR3 nucleotides are TGTGCCAGCAGCTCCCTAGCAAACCTACGGGGGCTTTCGTCCTACGAGCAGTACTTC.

This clone was recorded a few times. The rearrangement links TRBV10-2 to TRBJ1-5; D unclear. Per the germline V gene, CDR1 is WSHSY and CDR2 is SAAADI. V was clipped by 9 bases and J by 7 bases, with 4 bases between them. CDR3 length: 9 amino acids. The CDR3 here is CASGQPQHF. CDR3 nucleotides: TGCGCCAGTGGACAGCCCCAGCATTTT.

The genes are TRBV2 and TRBJ1-1; D is unclear. The CDR3 loop spans 15 amino acids. Germline-derived CDR1 and CDR2 are SNHLY and FYNNEI. Trimming left V 2 bases short and J 5 bases short, with 15 bases between. The CDR3: CASSESRAGGTEAFF. The CDR3 nucleotides are TGTGCCAGCAGTGAAAGTCGGGCGGGCGGGACTGAAGCTTTCTTT.